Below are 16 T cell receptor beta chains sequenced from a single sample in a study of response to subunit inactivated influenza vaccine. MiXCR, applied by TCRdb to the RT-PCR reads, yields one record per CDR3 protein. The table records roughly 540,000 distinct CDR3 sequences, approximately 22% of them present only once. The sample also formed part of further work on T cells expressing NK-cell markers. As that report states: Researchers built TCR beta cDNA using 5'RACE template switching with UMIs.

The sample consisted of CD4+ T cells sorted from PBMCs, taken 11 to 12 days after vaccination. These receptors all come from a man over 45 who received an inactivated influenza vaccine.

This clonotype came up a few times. In DNA form, the CDR3 reads TGCGCCAGCAGCCAAGACGACAGCGGGAGGGCCCCCACGGCTACGCAGTATTTT. Its protein product is CASSQDDSGRAPTATQYF. The V gene is TRBV4-3, the J gene TRBJ2-3, with TRBD2 identical over 10 bases. The CDR3 spans 18 residues. V dropped 0 bases and J dropped 8; count of bases not matched to a gene: 14. Germline lookup yields CDR1 LGHNA and CDR2 YSLEER.

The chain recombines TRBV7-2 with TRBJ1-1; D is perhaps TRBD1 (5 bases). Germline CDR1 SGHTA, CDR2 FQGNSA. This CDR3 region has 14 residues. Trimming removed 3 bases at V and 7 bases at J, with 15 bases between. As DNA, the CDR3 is TGTGCCAGCAGCTTTGTGTTAGGGGTCAATGAAGCTTTCTTT. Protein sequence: CASSFVLGVNEAFF.

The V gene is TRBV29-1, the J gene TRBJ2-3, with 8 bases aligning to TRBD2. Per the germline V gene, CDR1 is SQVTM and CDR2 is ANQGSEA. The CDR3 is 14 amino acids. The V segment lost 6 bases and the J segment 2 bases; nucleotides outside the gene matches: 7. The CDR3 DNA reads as TGCAGCGTCGCAGCGGGAGATATCACAGATACGCAGTATTTT. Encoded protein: CSVAAGDITDTQYF.

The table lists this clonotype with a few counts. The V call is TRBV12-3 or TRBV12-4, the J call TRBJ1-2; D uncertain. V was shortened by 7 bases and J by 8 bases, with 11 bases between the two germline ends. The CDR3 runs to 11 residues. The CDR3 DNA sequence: TGTGCCAGCACGTATACCGGGGGCTACACCTTC. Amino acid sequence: CASTYTGGYTF.

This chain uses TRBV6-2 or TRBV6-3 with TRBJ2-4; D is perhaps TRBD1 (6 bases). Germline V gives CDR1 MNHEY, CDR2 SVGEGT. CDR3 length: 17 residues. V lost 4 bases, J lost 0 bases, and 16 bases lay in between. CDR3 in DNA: TGTGCCAGCAGTTTCACCCGGACAGAGACAGCCAAAAACATTCAGTACTTC. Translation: CASSFTRTETAKNIQYF.

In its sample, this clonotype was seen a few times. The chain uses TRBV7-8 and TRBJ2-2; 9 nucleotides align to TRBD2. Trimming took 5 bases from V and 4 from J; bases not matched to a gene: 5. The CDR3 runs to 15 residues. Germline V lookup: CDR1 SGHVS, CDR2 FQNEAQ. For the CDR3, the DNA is TGTGCCAGCAGCGCAAATAGCGGGGGCACCGGGGAGCTGTTTTTT. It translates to CASSANSGGTGELFF.

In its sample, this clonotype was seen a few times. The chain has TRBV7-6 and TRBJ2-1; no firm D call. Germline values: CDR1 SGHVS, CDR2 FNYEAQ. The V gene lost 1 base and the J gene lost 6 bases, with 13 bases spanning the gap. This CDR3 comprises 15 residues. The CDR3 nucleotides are TGTGCCAGCAGCTTAGTTTATGGGAAAACCAATGAGCAGTTCTTC. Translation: CASSLVYGKTNEQFF.

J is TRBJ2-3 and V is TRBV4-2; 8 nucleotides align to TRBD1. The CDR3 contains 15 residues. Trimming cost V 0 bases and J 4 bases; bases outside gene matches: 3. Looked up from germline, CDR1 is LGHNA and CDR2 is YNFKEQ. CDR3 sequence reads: CASSQDGQGSDTQYF. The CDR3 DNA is TGTGCCAGCAGCCAAGATGGACAGGGCTCAGATACGCAGTATTTT.

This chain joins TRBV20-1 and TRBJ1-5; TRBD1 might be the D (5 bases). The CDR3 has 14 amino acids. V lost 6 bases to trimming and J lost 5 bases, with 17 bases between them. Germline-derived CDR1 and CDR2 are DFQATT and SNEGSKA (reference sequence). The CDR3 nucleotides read TGCAGTGCAGCCGCCCCCAGGGCCCATCAGCCCCAGCATTTT. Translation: CSAAAPRAHQPQHF.

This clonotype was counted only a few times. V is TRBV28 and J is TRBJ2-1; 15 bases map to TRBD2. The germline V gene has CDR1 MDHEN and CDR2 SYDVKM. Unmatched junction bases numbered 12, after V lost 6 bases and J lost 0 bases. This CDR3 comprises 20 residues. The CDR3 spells CASSNTVGLAGGSSYNEQFF. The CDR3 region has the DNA TGTGCCAGCAGCAATACTGTGGGACTAGCGGGAGGAAGCTCCTACAATGAGCAGTTCTTC.

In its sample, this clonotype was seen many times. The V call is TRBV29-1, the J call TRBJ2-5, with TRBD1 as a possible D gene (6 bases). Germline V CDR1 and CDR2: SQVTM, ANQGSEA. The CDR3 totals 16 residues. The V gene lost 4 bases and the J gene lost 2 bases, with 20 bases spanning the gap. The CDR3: CSVGYGTRASQETQYF. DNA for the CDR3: TGCAGCGTTGGGTATGGGACAAGGGCCTCTCAAGAGACCCAGTACTTC.

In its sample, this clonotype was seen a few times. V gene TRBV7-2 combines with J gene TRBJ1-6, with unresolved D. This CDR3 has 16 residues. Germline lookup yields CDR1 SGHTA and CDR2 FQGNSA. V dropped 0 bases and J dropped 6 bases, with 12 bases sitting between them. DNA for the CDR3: TGTGCCAGCAGCTTAGCTAATGGACTGATTAATTCACCCCTCCACTTT. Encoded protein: CASSLANGLINSPLHF.

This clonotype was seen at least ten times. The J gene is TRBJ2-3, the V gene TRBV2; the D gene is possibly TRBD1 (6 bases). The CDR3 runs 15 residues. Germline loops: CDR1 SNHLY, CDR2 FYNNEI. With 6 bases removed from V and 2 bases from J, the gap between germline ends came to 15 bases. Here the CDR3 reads CASSLQGPSTDTQYF. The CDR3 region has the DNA TGTGCCAGCAGCCTACAGGGTCCCTCCACAGATACGCAGTATTTT.

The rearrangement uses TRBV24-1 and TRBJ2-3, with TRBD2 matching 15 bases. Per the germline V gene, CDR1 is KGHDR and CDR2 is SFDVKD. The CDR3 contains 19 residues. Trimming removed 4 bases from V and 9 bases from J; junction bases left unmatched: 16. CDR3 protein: CATSESPGLAGGSSHTQYF. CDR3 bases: TGTGCCACCAGTGAGTCACCGGGACTAGCGGGGGGCTCGTCCCACACGCAGTATTTT.

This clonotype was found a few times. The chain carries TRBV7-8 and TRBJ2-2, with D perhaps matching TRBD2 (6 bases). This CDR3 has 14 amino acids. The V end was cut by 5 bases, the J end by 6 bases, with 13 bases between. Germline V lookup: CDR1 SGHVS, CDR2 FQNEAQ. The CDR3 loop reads CASSPRLDPGELFF. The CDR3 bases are TGTGCCAGCAGCCCCCGACTAGATCCCGGGGAGCTGTTTTTT.

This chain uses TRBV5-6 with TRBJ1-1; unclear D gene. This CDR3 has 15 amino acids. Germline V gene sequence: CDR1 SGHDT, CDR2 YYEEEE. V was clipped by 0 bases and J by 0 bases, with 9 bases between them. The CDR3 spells CASSLAGRLNTEAFF. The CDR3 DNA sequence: TGTGCCAGCAGCTTGGCCGGGCGCTTGAACACTGAAGCTTTCTTT. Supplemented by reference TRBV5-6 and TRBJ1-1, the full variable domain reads DAGVTQSPTHLIKTRGQQVTLRCSPKSGHDTVSWYQQALGQGPQFIFQYYEEEERQRGNFPDRFSGHQFPNYSSELNVNALLLGDSALYLCASSLAGRLNTEAFFGQGTRLTVV.